The 25 T cell receptor beta chains below all came from one sample that was sequenced in a study of PD-L1 blockade in urothelial cancer. Repertoires were generated with immunoSEQ multiplex PCR, while TCRdb's copy carries only in-frame clones and drops some. This table has around 110,000 clones, 75% to 90% appearing once. Time point denoted: peripheral blood 6 weeks after treatment start. Sample: PBMCs, taken around atezolizumab (anti-PD-L1) treatment. The receptors originated from a man aged 60-69 years with urothelial cancer.

The CDR3 reads CAGQTWTPRENIQYF. The CDR3, as DNA: TGTGCCGGTCAAACCTGGACACCCCGGGAAAACATTCAGTACTTC. The V gene is TRBV11-2, the J gene TRBJ2-4; weak D call: TRBD1 (5 bases). V dropped 11 bases and J dropped 5 bases, with 22 bases sitting between them. Germline CDR1 SGHAT, CDR2 FQNNGV. The CDR3 has 15 amino acids.

The chain joins TRBV7-8 to TRBJ1-5; 7 nucleotides match TRBD1. The trim removed 6 bases at V and 4 bases at J, leaving 12 bases unmatched. CDR1 and CDR2 (germline): SGHVS, FQNEAQ. This CDR3 has 16 amino acids. CDR3 in DNA: TGTGCCAGCAGTTTCTCTTACAGGGGTGAAAATCAGCCCCAGCATTTT. Translating gives CASSFSYRGENQPQHF.

The V call is TRBV28, the J call TRBJ1-2; no firm D call. Between the trimmed V and J ends, which lost 4 bases and 2 bases, there was a span of 14 bases. Germline assignment: CDR1 MDHEN and CDR2 SYDVKM. The CDR3 totals 15 residues. The CDR3 protein is CASSSAWVQNYGYTF. In nucleotides, the CDR3 is TGTGCCAGCAGTTCCGCCTGGGTACAGAACTATGGCTACACCTTC.

This clone has only one observation. The V gene is TRBV9, the J gene TRBJ1-5; D is undetermined. Per the germline V gene, CDR1 is SGDLS and CDR2 is YYNGEE. Trimming removed 2 bases from V and 7 bases from J, with 16 bases in between. CDR3 size: 15 residues. The CDR3 loop is CASSVQREGWQPQHF. CDR3 DNA: TGTGCCAGCAGCGTCCAGAGGGAAGGCTGGCAGCCCCAGCATTTT. Supplemented by reference TRBV9 and TRBJ1-5, the full variable domain reads DSGVTQTPKHLITATGQRVTLRCSPRSGDLSVYWYQQSLDQGLQFLIQYYNGEERAKGNILERFSAQQFPDLHSELNLSSLELGDSALYFCASSVQREGWQPQHFGDGTRLSIL.

This clone showed up just a few times. The chain employs TRBV28 and TRBJ1-2; D unresolved. Germline-derived CDR1 and CDR2 are MDHEN and SYDVKM. V shed 5 bases and J shed 4 bases, with 11 bases lying between them. The CDR3 covers 13 residues. The DNA for the CDR3 is TGTGCCAGCAGTAACGGGGAGGCCTATGGCTACACCTTC. This sequence encodes CASSNGEAYGYTF.

The chain couples TRBV5-1 to TRBJ1-1; a possible D gene is TRBD1 (5 bases). Trimming stripped 4 bases from V and 0 bases from J, with 10 bases between. Germline CDR1 SGHRS, CDR2 YFSETQ. The CDR3 consists of 14 residues. CDR3 DNA sequence: TGCGCCAGCAGCCCTTCACAGGTGAACACTGAAGCTTTCTTT. Its protein product is CASSPSQVNTEAFF.

V usage is TRBV7-8 and J usage is TRBJ2-6; tentatively, D is TRBD2 (5 bases). This CDR3 spans 16 amino acids. Trimming left V 1 base short and J 2 bases short, with 9 bases between. The germline gives CDR1 SGHVS, CDR2 FQNEAQ. The CDR3, as DNA: TGTGCCAGCAGCTTAGGACGGGGTCCTGGGGCCAACGTCCTGACTTTC. This encodes CASSLGRGPGANVLTF.

V is TRBV5-4 and J is TRBJ1-2, with D unclear. The CDR3 is 13 residues long. Germline V gene sequence: CDR1 SGHNT, CDR2 YYREEE (reference sequence). Trimming took 1 base from V and 0 from J, leaving 4 bases between them. CDR3 amino acids: CASSLQTNYGYTF. In DNA, the CDR3 is TGTGCCAGCAGCTTGCAGACTAACTATGGCTACACCTTC. The whole variable domain, remainder taken from reference TRBV5-4 and TRBJ1-2, is ETGVTQSPTHLIKTRGQQVTLRCSSQSGHNTVSWYQQALGQGPQFIFQYYREEENGRGNFPPRFSGLQFPNYSSELNVNALELDDSALYLCASSLQTNYGYTFGSGTRLTVV.

CDR3 DNA: TGTGCCAGCAGCTTATACACGGGAAATCAGCCCCAGCATTTT. Protein product: CASSLYTGNQPQHF. The V gene is TRBV7-2, the J gene TRBJ1-5; no reliable D call. The germline V gene encodes CDR1 SGHTA and CDR2 FQGNSA. V dropped 2 bases and J dropped 4 bases, with 9 bases sitting between them. The CDR3 is made up of 14 amino acids.

This clone has just one count. The V call is TRBV9, the J call TRBJ2-7; 9 bases align to TRBD1. J lost 7 bases, V lost 7 bases, and 6 bases had no gene match. This CDR3 comprises 12 residues. CDR1 is SGDLS, CDR2 YYNGEE, per germline. In DNA form, the CDR3 reads TGTGCCAGCGGGACCGACAGGGGGGAGCAGTACTTC. Translated: CASGTDRGEQYF.

This chain links TRBV18 with TRBJ1-2, with D unclear. V was pared by 2 bases and J by 6 bases, with 10 bases between. From germline, CDR1 is KGHSH and CDR2 LQKENI. The CDR3 is 13 amino acids. This CDR3 reads CASSPTQIDGYTF. CDR3 sequence (DNA): TGTGCCAGCTCACCAACACAGATCGATGGCTACACCTTC.

This chain connects TRBV28 to TRBJ2-3, with 13 bases that match TRBD2. Germline assignment: CDR1 MDHEN and CDR2 SYDVKM. V lost 7 bases and J lost 3; bases outside the gene matches: 7. This CDR3 contains 16 residues. The chain's CDR3 is CASTPPGLAGTDTQYF. CDR3 coding DNA: TGTGCCAGCACCCCACCGGGACTAGCGGGGACAGATACGCAGTATTTT.

The chain links TRBV7-9 to TRBJ2-7, with 7 bases identical to TRBD2. CDR1 is SEHNR and CDR2 is FQNEAQ in the germline V gene (reference sequence). J gave up 3 bases and V 5 bases, and 19 bases lay outside the gene matches. The CDR3 has 18 amino acids. The CDR3 loop reads CASSLRAPLIGTNYEQYF. CDR3 DNA sequence: TGTGCCAGCAGCCTGCGGGCCCCCTTAATAGGGACTAACTACGAGCAGTACTTC. The full variable domain, its missing parts supplied by reference TRBV7-9 and TRBJ2-7, is DTGVSQNPRHKITKRGQNVTFRCDPISEHNRLYWYRQTLGQGPEFLTYFQNEAQLEKSRLLSDRFSAERPKGSFSTLEIQRTEQGDSAMYLCASSLRAPLIGTNYEQYFGPGTRLTVT.

The CDR3 nucleotides read TGTGCCAGCATCCTAGGGGGCCGGGGCTATGGCTACACCTTC. Amino acids: CASILGGRGYGYTF. The rearrangement joins TRBV6-1 to TRBJ1-2; 7 bases fit TRBD1. Losses at the gene ends were 7 bases for V and 4 bases for J; bases not matched to a gene: 9. The CDR3 totals 14 residues. Germline V lookup: CDR1 MNHNS, CDR2 SASEGT.

The chain combines TRBV4-1 with TRBJ1-6, with D tentatively TRBD1 (5 bases). This CDR3 has 16 residues. V was pared by 3 bases and J by 7 bases, with 16 bases between. Germline values: CDR1 MGHRA, CDR2 YSYEKL. The CDR3 DNA reads TGCGCCAGCAGCCACCCCCTAGGGGTGGGAAATTCACCCCTCCACTTT. It specifies CASSHPLGVGNSPLHF.

The gene calls are TRBV6-1 and TRBJ1-5; a possible D gene is TRBD1 (5 bases). V gave up 7 bases and J gave up 5 bases, with 12 bases separating them. The CDR3 runs 13 residues. Germline V gives CDR1 MNHNS, CDR2 SASEGT. The chain's CDR3 is CASNFQGYQPQHF. The DNA for the CDR3 is TGTGCCAGCAATTTTCAGGGTTATCAGCCCCAGCATTTT.

This chain uses TRBV19 with TRBJ2-5; D is uncertain. Germline V gene sequence: CDR1 LNHDA, CDR2 SQIVND (reference sequence). Trimming took off 7 bases at V and 7 bases at J, with 10 bases between the two ends. This CDR3 spans 11 amino acids. This chain's CDR3 is CASNEGGTQYF. The CDR3 DNA is TGTGCCAGTAACGAAGGCGGGACCCAGTACTTC.

This chain joins TRBV10-3 and TRBJ1-6; D might be TRBD1 (5 bases). V was clipped by 2 bases and J by 9 bases, with 11 bases between them. CDR3 length: 14 amino acids. The germline V gene encodes CDR1 ENHRY and CDR2 SYGVKD. This chain's CDR3 is CAISETEQASPLHF. The CDR3 DNA sequence: TGTGCCATCAGTGAGACCGAACAGGCTTCACCCCTCCACTTT.

The chain carries TRBV9 and TRBJ1-4; D unclear. Germline loops: CDR1 SGDLS, CDR2 YYNGEE. This CDR3 has 12 residues. Trimming left V 3 bases short and J 7 bases short, with 7 bases between. Here the CDR3 DNA reads TGTGCCAGCAGCGCCTACGGTGAAAAACTGTTTTTT. It yields the protein CASSAYGEKLFF.

In this sample, this clone turned up a few times. The chain joins TRBV6-1 to TRBJ2-7; 8 nucleotides line up with TRBD1. Unmatched junction bases numbered 8, after V lost 10 bases and J lost 3 bases. The CDR3 runs to 13 residues. In germline, CDR1 is MNHNS, CDR2 SASEGT. CDR3 nucleotide sequence: TGTGCCACGTCTATACAGGGGGTCTACGAGCAGTACTTC. This gives the protein CATSIQGVYEQYF.

The chain is built from TRBV15 and TRBJ1-4; 7 bases line up with TRBD1. The germline V gene has CDR1 LNHNV and CDR2 YYDKDF (reference sequence). V gave up 9 bases and J gave up 3 bases; unmatched junction bases: 10. The CDR3 is 15 amino acids. Here the CDR3 reads CATRPGQAPNEKLFF. CDR3 sequence (DNA): TGTGCCACTCGACCAGGACAGGCCCCTAATGAAAAACTGTTTTTT.

This clone was picked up many times. The chain couples TRBV15 to TRBJ2-2; D is uncertain. Trimming took off 0 bases at V and 6 bases at J, with 11 bases between the two ends. In germline, CDR1 is LNHNV, CDR2 YYDKDF (reference sequence). The CDR3 spans 15 residues. The CDR3 loop reads CATSRDDIVAGELFF. CDR3 bases: TGTGCCACCAGCAGAGATGATATAGTAGCCGGGGAGCTGTTTTTT.

The chain carries TRBV30 and TRBJ2-1; 11 bases are shared with TRBD1. Germline CDR1 and CDR2: GTSNPN and SVGIG (reference sequence). The V segment lost 3 bases and the J segment 2 bases; nucleotides outside the gene matches: 6. This CDR3 is 16 amino acids long. In DNA form, the CDR3 reads TGTGCCTGGAGCGGGCCGGGACAGGGGGCCTACAATGAGCAGTTCTTC. Residues: CAWSGPGQGAYNEQFF.

V usage is TRBV7-2 and J usage is TRBJ2-5, with TRBD2 identical over 9 bases. Trimming at V came to 1 base and at J to 3 bases, leaving 3 bases not matched to a gene. Germline-derived CDR1 and CDR2 are SGHTA and FQGNSA. CDR3 length: 15 residues. DNA for the CDR3: TGTGCCAGCAGCTTAGGAGCGGGGGGCGAAGAGACCCAGTACTTC. Its protein product is CASSLGAGGEETQYF.

V and J are TRBV5-1 and TRBJ1-2; 9 bases agree with TRBD1. Per the germline V gene, CDR1 is SGHRS and CDR2 is YFSETQ. The V segment lost 6 bases and the J segment 4 bases; nucleotides outside the gene matches: 1. The CDR3 has 12 amino acids. The CDR3 DNA follows: TGCGCCAGCACGGGACAGGGCTATGGCTACACCTTC. This gives the protein CASTGQGYGYTF.